This TCR beta chain was observed in a study of blood T cell repertoires in COVID-19. Study context: Nucleic acid was either cDNA or gDNA, and it came from T cells, B-cell-depleted T cells, or PBMCs.

In the study's own analysis: It was from reference gene primer amplification that nucleated cell counts were estimated. Assay used: immunoSEQ multiplex PCR; TCRdb lists only in-frame clones, some missing. D and trimming were read from the DNA, whereas the V and J calls and clone size are those reported in that table. The table has 350,000 or so clones, around 90% seen once; the top ten hold about 6.5%. V was pared by 5 bases and J by 6 bases, with 7 bases of the junction left unmatched. Germline-derived CDR1 and CDR2 are LNHDA and SQIVND (reference sequence). This CDR3 spans 14 amino acids. The chain is built from TRBV19 and TRBJ1-2, with 9 bases that match TRBD1. The material sequenced was peripheral blood. The receptor was derived from a man between 18 and 29 years old with active or convalescent COVID-19. CDR3 nucleotide sequence: TGTGCCAGTAGTCCGGCGGGACAGGGAAATGGCTACACCTTC. It yields the protein CASSPAGQGNGYTF.